These 22 T cell receptor beta chains share one sample of origin, sequenced in a study of CD8+ T cells in alopecia areata. Samples from alopecia areata patients were lesional scalp punch biopsies and peripheral blood. RNA was isolated and reverse transcribed to cDNA, the sequencing template. TCRdb's copy holds only in-frame clones and misses some; the assay was immunoSEQ multiplex PCR. The sample consists of roughly 14,000 clones, 45% to 60% of them appearing once. The input for sequencing was skin, taken at week 0. Receptor source: a human donor with alopecia areata.

J is TRBJ1-2 and V is TRBV27; D may be TRBD1 (5 bases). The CDR3 spans 14 residues. The germline CDR1 and CDR2 sequences are MNHEY and SMNVEV (reference sequence). V lost 5 bases, J lost 4 bases, and 14 bases lay in between. CDR3 nucleotides: TGTGCCAGCAGTCCATCCGGGACTCCCTATGGCTACACCTTC. This translates into CASSPSGTPYGYTF.

The chain joins TRBV7-9 to TRBJ2-7; no clear D gene. The CDR3 loop spans 13 amino acids. The germline V gene has CDR1 SEHNR and CDR2 FQNEAQ (reference sequence). V gave up 5 bases and J gave up 0 bases, with 8 bases separating them. This CDR3 is CASSPLGSYEQYF. For the CDR3, the DNA is TGTGCCAGCAGCCCCCTCGGCTCCTACGAGCAGTACTTC.

V gene TRBV6-5 combines with J gene TRBJ2-2; D gene uncertain. The germline V gene encodes CDR1 MNHEY and CDR2 SVGAGI. This CDR3 is built from 14 residues. The ends were cut back, 3 bases at V and 7 bases at J, with 12 bases in the middle. The chain's CDR3 is CASSYVRSHGELFF. CDR3 DNA sequence: TGTGCCAGCAGTTATGTGCGGTCCCACGGGGAGCTGTTTTTT.

The chain employs TRBV6-6 and TRBJ1-2; D gene unclear. CDR1 and CDR2 (germline): MNHNY, SVGAGI (reference sequence). The V and J ends lost 2 bases and 4 bases respectively, with 11 bases between them. There are 14 residues in the CDR3. DNA of the CDR3: TGTGCCAGCAGTTACATCGGGAGTCCCTATGGCTACACCTTC. Its protein product is CASSYIGSPYGYTF.

This clone was counted between two and nine times. The rearrangement links TRBV7-9 to TRBJ1-3, with no clear D. CDR1 and CDR2 (germline): SEHNR, FQNEAQ (reference sequence). V was shortened by 3 bases and J by 4 bases, with 13 bases between the two germline ends. The CDR3 contains 15 residues. In nucleotides, the CDR3 is TGTGCCAGCAGCTTCGGTAGTAGGATCGGAAACACCATATATTTT. Translated, it gives CASSFGSRIGNTIYF.

The chain joins TRBV5-4 to TRBJ1-6; D remains unclear. Trimming removed 6 bases from V and 9 bases from J, with 10 bases in between. The CDR3 is made up of 12 amino acids. From germline, CDR1 is SGHNT and CDR2 YYREEE (reference sequence). CDR3 coding DNA: TGTGCCAGCAAGCTTTGGGGTTCACCCCTCCACTTT. Its translation is CASKLWGSPLHF. The full variable domain, its missing parts supplied by reference TRBV5-4 and TRBJ1-6, is ETGVTQSPTHLIKTRGQQVTLRCSSQSGHNTVSWYQQALGQGPQFIFQYYREEENGRGNFPPRFSGLQFPNYSSELNVNALELDDSALYLCASKLWGSPLHFGNGTRLTVT.

This clone came up once. J is TRBJ1-1 and V is TRBV2; TRBD1 aligns across 9 bases. The CDR3 contains 15 residues. V lost 2 bases to trimming and J lost 5 bases; unmatched junction nucleotides: 6. The V gene's germline CDR1 is SNHLY and CDR2 FYNNEI. The CDR3 loop reads CASSELGQGGTEAFF. The DNA for the CDR3 is TGTGCCAGCAGTGAACTGGGACAGGGCGGGACTGAAGCTTTCTTT.

The rearrangement joins TRBV7-2 to TRBJ2-5; 13 bases fit TRBD2. Germline trimming cut 1 base from V and 2 bases from J; bases unmatched to any gene: 7. The CDR3 runs 18 residues. In germline, CDR1 is SGHTA, CDR2 FQGNSA. CDR3 region: CASSLGVVGLAGQETQYF. The CDR3, as DNA: TGTGCCAGCAGCTTAGGGGTTGTGGGACTAGCGGGGCAAGAGACCCAGTACTTC.

The chain has TRBV6-1 and TRBJ1-1; D gene uncertain. The CDR3 length is 15 residues. V lost 2 bases and J lost 1, with 11 bases in between. Germline CDR1 and CDR2: MNHNS and SASEGT. CDR3 DNA: TGTGCCAGCAGTGAAATTGACCGATGGAACACTGAAGCTTTCTTT. Translated: CASSEIDRWNTEAFF.

The V call is TRBV19, the J call TRBJ1-1; D is unresolved. From germline, CDR1 is LNHDA and CDR2 SQIVND (reference sequence). The CDR3 covers 13 residues. The V end was cut by 3 bases, the J end by 1 base, with 6 bases between. CDR3 amino acids: CASSINANTEAFF. DNA of the CDR3: TGTGCCAGTAGTATTAATGCGAACACTGAAGCTTTCTTT.

CDR3 DNA sequence: TGTGCCAGCAGCTTAGATTCCGGGGGGCTCAGGGGTACGCAGTATTTT. Translating it yields CASSLDSGGLRGTQYF. This chain uses TRBV7-2 with TRBJ2-3, with a tentative D call TRBD2 (7 bases). The ends were cut back, 1 base at V and 8 bases at J, with 19 bases in the middle. The CDR3 extends over 16 amino acids. CDR1 SGHTA and CDR2 FQGNSA come from the germline V gene.

V and J are TRBV7-2 and TRBJ1-1; D not resolved. The CDR3 has 15 amino acids. The germline V gene encodes CDR1 SGHTA and CDR2 FQGNSA. V was trimmed by 1 base and J by 4 bases, leaving 13 bases between them. Written as DNA, the CDR3 is TGTGCCAGCAGCTTAGTGTCCGGGTTAGGCACTGAAGCTTTCTTT. This sequence encodes CASSLVSGLGTEAFF. The whole variable domain, remainder taken from reference TRBV7-2 and TRBJ1-1, is GAGVSQSPSNKVTEKGKDVELRCDPISGHTALYWYRQSLGQGLEFLIYFQGNSAPDKSGLPSDRFSAERTGGSVSTLTIQRTQQEDSAVYLCASSLVSGLGTEAFFGQGTRLTVV.

This clone came up once. V is TRBV25-1 and J is TRBJ1-2, with D perhaps TRBD1 (5 bases). CDR3 length equals 14 residues. The germline gives CDR1 MGHDK, CDR2 SYGVNS. Trimming left V 3 bases short and J 4 bases short, with 12 bases between. CDR3 bases: TGTGCCAGCAGTGAGTCAGGGAGAGGCTATGGCTACACCTTC. As protein: CASSESGRGYGYTF.

The V and J genes are TRBV6-5 and TRBJ1-2; 7 bases fit TRBD1. V shed 1 base, J shed 0 bases, and the junction held 5 bases outside the gene matches. The CDR3 runs 16 residues. The germline V gene has CDR1 MNHEY and CDR2 SVGAGI. CDR3 DNA: TGTGCCAGCAGTTACTGGGACAGCTCAACTAACTATGGCTACACCTTC. Its protein is CASSYWDSSTNYGYTF.

The chain uses TRBV27 and TRBJ2-3; possibly TRBD2 for D (5 bases). V lost 4 bases to trimming and J lost 1 base, with 15 bases between them. This CDR3 contains 16 residues. Germline values: CDR1 MNHEY, CDR2 SMNVEV (reference sequence). CDR3 coding DNA: TGTGCCAGCAGTTCAGCCCGGGGAAGGGGCACAGATACGCAGTATTTT. Amino acid sequence: CASSSARGRGTDTQYF.

The chain employs TRBV5-1 and TRBJ2-5; 8 bases align to TRBD2. This CDR3 region has 14 residues. CDR1 and CDR2 (germline): SGHRS, YFSETQ. The trim removed 4 bases at V and 6 bases at J, leaving 8 bases unmatched. CDR3 loop: CASSLDGGGKTQYF. The CDR3 DNA follows: TGCGCCAGCAGCCTCGATGGCGGGGGGAAGACCCAGTACTTC.

This clone occurred a few times. The genes are TRBV5-1 and TRBJ2-5; D may be TRBD1 (5 bases). Trimming cost V 3 bases and J 3 bases, with 9 bases left between them. The CDR3 covers 13 residues. The germline V gene has CDR1 SGHRS and CDR2 YFSETQ. Here the CDR3 reads CASSSLTEETQYF. In DNA form, the CDR3 reads TGCGCCAGCAGCTCCCTGACAGAAGAGACCCAGTACTTC.

This chain uses TRBV19 with TRBJ1-2; D call uncertain. Germline loops: CDR1 LNHDA, CDR2 SQIVND (reference sequence). V lost 6 bases and J 2 bases, leaving 16 bases between the germline ends. The CDR3 is made up of 15 amino acids. Here the CDR3 DNA reads TGTGCCAGTAGCCGTCGGGGTGATTTGAACTATGGCTACACCTTC. Its protein is CASSRRGDLNYGYTF.

The CDR3, as DNA: TGCGCCAGCAGCCTCGGGACGGATCAAGAGACCCAGTACTTC. Encoded protein: CASSLGTDQETQYF. The chain uses TRBV5-1 and TRBJ2-5, with D tentatively TRBD1 or TRBD2 (5 bases each). The germline V and J ends were trimmed by 4 bases and 2 bases, with 12 bases remaining between them. The CDR3 is 14 amino acids. The germline V gene has CDR1 SGHRS and CDR2 YFSETQ.

CDR3 bases: TGTGCCAGCAGCCAAGAAAACTTGGGGACCGGTGCTTTCTTT. It specifies CASSQENLGTGAFF. The chain couples TRBV4-2 to TRBJ1-1; maybe TRBD1 (5 bases). The CDR3 is 14 amino acids. V was cut by 0 bases and J by 11 bases, with 16 bases left in between. Per the germline V gene, CDR1 is LGHNA and CDR2 is YNFKEQ.

V gene TRBV5-5 combines with J gene TRBJ2-5, with 7 bases aligning to TRBD1. CDR3 length: 15 residues. CDR1 and CDR2 from the germline V gene are SGHKS and YYEKEE (reference sequence). V was clipped by 4 bases and J by 3 bases; unmatched bases: 9. The CDR3 is CASSTSPTGEETQYF. In DNA form, the CDR3 reads TGTGCCAGCAGCACTTCCCCCACAGGGGAAGAGACCCAGTACTTC.

V and J are TRBV29-1 and TRBJ2-1; D is perhaps TRBD1 (6 bases). The length of the CDR3 is 13 residues. Deletions cut 3 bases from V and 5 bases from J, with 11 bases between. The germline V gene has CDR1 SQVTM and CDR2 ANQGSEA. CDR3 DNA sequence: TGCAGCGTTGACCGAGGACAGCACAATGAGCAGTTCTTC. As protein: CSVDRGQHNEQFF.